What follows are 13 T cell receptor beta chains derived from one specimen sequenced in a study of blood T cell repertoires in COVID-19. Here immunoSEQ multiplex PCR was the method, and the copy in TCRdb shows in-frame clones only, minus some. The sample includes 300,000 to 450,000 clones, over 75% of them seen just once. Sequencing used PBMCs or T cells enriched from blood (not recorded which). The receptors stem from a man aged 30-40 years who had recovered from COVID-19.

This chain links TRBV7-9 with TRBJ2-6; the D is unclear. Germline V gene sequence: CDR1 SEHNR, CDR2 FQNEAQ (reference sequence). The CDR3 extends over 14 amino acids. The V gene lost 4 bases and the J gene lost 0 bases, with 4 bases spanning the gap. DNA for the CDR3: TGTGCCAGCAGCTCCCGCTCTGGGGCCAACGTCCTGACTTTC. Residues: CASSSRSGANVLTF.

This clone has more than one count but fewer than ten. The genes are TRBV18 and TRBJ2-3; 16 bases agree with TRBD2. V was clipped by 5 bases and J by 4 bases; unmatched bases: 6. There are 17 residues in the CDR3. Germline-derived CDR1 and CDR2 are KGHSH and LQKENI. In DNA form, the CDR3 reads TGTGCCAGCTCATTATCCGGGACTAGCGGGGGGGCAGATACGCAGTATTTT. It codes for CASSLSGTSGGADTQYF.

The chain uses TRBV19 and TRBJ2-5; 10 bases fit TRBD2. Germline V gives CDR1 LNHDA, CDR2 SQIVND (reference sequence). V trimming: 1 base; J trimming: 1 base; junction bases outside the gene matches: 6. This CDR3 is built from 17 residues. CDR3 sequence reads: CASSIAASGGFQETQYF. CDR3 DNA: TGTGCCAGTAGTATAGCTGCTAGCGGGGGATTCCAAGAGACCCAGTACTTC.

In the case of this clone: Other DNA sequences in this sample translate to the same CDR3. The chain uses TRBV9 and TRBJ2-7; 7 nucleotides agree with TRBD2. Germline V gene sequence: CDR1 SGDLS, CDR2 YYNGEE. The CDR3 sequence is 14 residues long. With V trimmed by 0 bases and J by 3 bases, 3 bases remained unmatched. The CDR3 region is CASSVAGGGYEQYF. CDR3 DNA sequence: TGTGCCAGCAGCGTAGCTGGCGGGGGCTACGAGCAGTACTTC.

The CDR3 here is CAAETGQGGDGYTF. As DNA, the CDR3 is TGTGCCGCCGAGACGGGACAGGGAGGCGATGGCTACACCTTC. The chain employs TRBV10-3 and TRBJ1-2; 9 nucleotides agree with TRBD1. The CDR3 sequence is 14 residues long. Germline trimming cut 11 bases from V and 6 bases from J; bases unmatched to any gene: 13. Germline V gene data show CDR1 as ENHRY and CDR2 as SYGVKD.

The chain employs TRBV7-6 and TRBJ2-7; 8 positions match TRBD2. V lost 5 bases, J lost 0 bases, and 18 bases stayed unmatched. Germline CDR1 and CDR2: SGHVS and FNYEAQ. The CDR3 has 19 amino acids. CDR3 DNA: TGTGCCAGCAGCCGACGTGGACTAGCACGGGGGTCTAACTCCTACGAGCAGTACTTC. Translated, it gives CASSRRGLARGSNSYEQYF.

The rearrangement links TRBV3-1 (or the pseudogene TRBV3-2) to TRBJ1-6; D is unclear. The V end lost 3 bases, the J end lost 7 bases, and 13 bases lay between the germline ends. From germline, CDR1 is LGHDT and CDR2 YNNKEL (reference sequence). The CDR3 totals 15 residues. CDR3 DNA sequence: TGTGCCAGCAGCCAGGGAAGGGAGAGGAATTCACCCCTCCACTTT. This sequence encodes CASSQGRERNSPLHF.

The J gene is TRBJ1-1, the V gene TRBV30; D may be TRBD1 (5 bases). CDR1 and CDR2 (germline): GTSNPN, SVGIG (reference sequence). This CDR3 is 13 amino acids long. The V end lost 2 bases, the J end lost 5 bases, and 12 bases lay between the germline ends. CDR3 residues: CAWSKLRGTEAFF. CDR3 DNA: TGTGCCTGGAGTAAGCTCCGGGGGACTGAAGCTTTCTTT.

The chain employs TRBV6-6 and TRBJ2-3, with D maybe TRBD1 (5 bases). The CDR3 contains 15 residues. Germline V gene lookup returns CDR1 MNHNY and CDR2 SVGAGI (reference sequence). V gave up 6 bases and J gave up 4 bases, with 17 bases separating them. Here the CDR3 reads CASSTHGEGADTQYF. CDR3 nucleotide sequence: TGTGCCAGCAGCACCCATGGAGAAGGGGCAGATACGCAGTATTTT.

V is TRBV4-3 and J is TRBJ2-1; TRBD2 matches 11 bases. Trimming removed 5 bases from V and 6 bases from J; junction bases left unmatched: 9. This CDR3 comprises 16 residues. Per the germline V gene, CDR1 is LGHNA and CDR2 is YSLEER. In DNA, the CDR3 is TGCGCCAGCAGCATGTACTTGGGACTAGCGGTCAATGAGCAGTTCTTC. It specifies CASSMYLGLAVNEQFF.

In the case of this clone: The germline gene is not matched at one end of the junction; a read error may be the cause. The chain's CDR3 is CASGGRNGDLFF. The CDR3, as DNA: TGTGCCAGCGGGGGGAGGAACGGGGATCTGTTTTTT. V usage is TRBV11-3 and J usage is TRBJ2-2, with TRBD2 as a possible D gene (6 bases). Germline V gene lookup returns CDR1 SGHNT and CDR2 YENEEA. The CDR3 has 12 amino acids.

This clone was observed once. The chain carries TRBV5-1 and TRBJ1-2, with 9 positions matching TRBD1. V was clipped by 4 bases and J by 2 bases; unmatched bases: 6. CDR1 and CDR2 (germline): SGHRS, YFSETQ. CDR3 length equals 15 residues. CDR3 sequence reads: CASSAHGQGNYGYTF. The CDR3 nucleotides are TGCGCCAGCAGCGCGCACGGACAGGGGAACTATGGCTACACCTTC.

The chain joins TRBV6-1 to TRBJ2-2; no clear D. Trimming stripped 1 base from V and 8 bases from J, with 5 bases between. CDR3 size: 12 residues. CDR1 and CDR2 (germline): MNHNS, SASEGT. In DNA, the CDR3 is TGTGCCAGCAGTGAAGTTTTAGGGGAGCTGTTTTTT. The encoded protein is CASSEVLGELFF.